This T cell receptor (beta chain) was captured by sequencing in a study of T cell responses to AZD1222 COVID-19 vaccine. The CDR3 sequence is 12 residues long. Germline values: CDR1 SEHNR, CDR2 FQNEAQ (reference sequence). V was trimmed by 5 bases and J by 6 bases, leaving 9 bases between them. As regards this clone: Its matching antigen is unknown.

Study outcomes and limitations: The study found Spike-specific TCR breadth and depth rose after two AZD1222 doses. It should be noted that donors were predominantly white British and more often female, and clonal diversity was possibly underestimated. Baseline serostatus was positive in only six or seven AZD1222 recipients.

Data came from immunoSEQ multiplex PCR; TCRdb stores just in-frame clones and leaves some out. Of over 150,000 clones in the sample, about 86% are singletons; the top ten hold roughly 5%. This clonotype was sampled from an adult in good health. Source: peripheral blood, taken on day 0 of MenACWY control vaccination. The rearrangement links TRBV7-9 to TRBJ2-3, with D perhaps TRBD1 (5 bases). CDR3 nucleotides: TGTGCCAGCAGCCCCAACAGGGATACGCAGTATTTT. Amino acid sequence: CASSPNRDTQYF. Full variable domain (remainder filled in from reference TRBV7-9 and TRBJ2-3): DTGVSQNPRHKITKRGQNVTFRCDPISEHNRLYWYRQTLGQGPEFLTYFQNEAQLEKSRLLSDRFSAERPKGSFSTLEIQRTEQGDSAMYLCASSPNRDTQYFGPGTRLTVL.